This TCR beta chain originates from a study of siplizumab effects on memory and regulatory T cells (dated by TCRdb to between 2019 and 2020). Notes on the research overall: The study examined how the anti-CD2 antibody siplizumab affects alloreactive T-cell subsets in allogeneic mixed lymphocyte reactions built from human PBMCs.

The library came from the immunoSEQ multiplex PCR assay. Around 9.9 x 10^4 TCR templates per sample were assayed by the deep sequencing platform. Genomic DNA extracted from sorted T cells was used for TCRbeta CDR3 sequencing. The study's processing was this. The R programming language was used for clonal analysis of the TCRbeta CDR3 data. Unstimulated samples were compared with post-reaction CFSE-low samples to define alloreactive CD4+ and CD8+ clones. Regulatory or non-regulatory origin of alloreactive CD4+ clones was assigned by matching sequences to the sorted unstimulated Treg and non-Treg repertoires. TCRdb stores this immuneACCESS table with in-frame sequences only. Part of the clones is absent; in the studies checked, under half of the shortfall reflects unresolved V genes, and no reason is known for the rest. V, J and clone size reflect that table, while D and trimming were determined from the DNA. Present in this sample are around 100,000 clones, over 90% of which were seen just once. The ten largest clones represent around 0.62% of the sample.

What the study reported, not specific to this receptor: Greater diversity appeared to be present in unstimulated naive T cells than in memory T cells, and a substantial contribution to the alloresponse seemed to be made by naive cells. Because sequences at frequencies below about 10^-5 were poorly captured, only a minor fraction of alloreactive clones could be mapped back to unstimulated subsets. Whether proliferating Tregs from siplizumab cultures actually had suppressive function was not functionally confirmed. About 80-96% of proliferating CD4+ or CD8+ clones could not be given a naive or memory phenotype. The cumulative frequency of alloreactive sequences traceable to unstimulated CD4+ memory T cells was significantly reduced by siplizumab. Among mappable alloreactive CD4+ clones, the Treg-derived fraction averaged about 70% with siplizumab versus around 29% in control reactions.

Sorted unstimulated T cells and proliferating T cells recovered from mixed lymphocyte reactions were subjected to TCRbeta CDR3 sequencing. Fresh whole blood from roughly 10 HLA-typed healthy donors was used to isolate PBMCs. Unstimulated CD4+ regulatory T cells were FACS-sorted to map the origin of alloreactive clones. Comment on this clone: Its antigen is currently not known. The sample holds no much larger clone one base away, and base qualities are not on file.

Sequenced sample: Tregs sorted from blood. The clonotype comes from a human donor in good health.

In nucleotides, the sequence is TGTGCCAGCAGCTTAGTCAGGGATCACGAGCAGTACTTC. This sequence encodes CASSLVRDHEQYF. The chain was built from TRBV7-8 and TRBJ2-7; TRBD1 could be the D gene, as 5 bases match. Reading the germline V gene gives CDR1 SGHVS and CDR2 FQNEAQ. The V and J ends are trimmed by 1 base and 5 bases, leaving 9 bases between them. Spanning cysteine to phenylalanine, the CDR3 consists of 13 amino acids. Just the 39-base CDR3 DNA is kept, in frame starting at base 1.